This TCR beta chain was observed in a study of T cell repertoires in cytomegalovirus infection. The overall study: Selection of CMV epitopes for the study included recently identified HLA-C-restricted and well-studied HLA-B-restricted ones. Based on public TCR beta signatures, there were indications of CMV infection and of a matching HLA type. Findings and limits, study-wide: The study found HLA-C-restricted CMV-specific TCR beta clonotypes dominating the ex vivo response.

Worth noting for this clonotype: As yet, its antigen is unknown.

From the reads, TCRdb called clonotypes with MiXCR, one entry per CDR3 protein. The sample carries 250,000 to 300,000 distinct CDR3 sequences, about 20% recorded once. Germline V gene sequence: CDR1 LNHDA, CDR2 SQIVND (reference sequence). V dropped 5 bases and J dropped 6 bases, with 9 bases sitting between them. The CDR3 runs 12 residues. This rearrangement joins TRBV19 to TRBJ2-3; no reliable D call. The sequences come from cultured PBMCs, collected from culture after CMV antigen stimulation. This sequence originates from a human donor in good health (CMV status not recorded). Some clones in this sample may be carry-over from other donors' samples. The CDR3 coding sequence is TGTGCCAGTAGTGCGGAAGCGGATACGCAGTATTTT. It encodes CASSAEADTQYF.